This T cell receptor (beta chain) originates from a study of blood T cell repertoires in COVID-19. Profiling relied on immunoSEQ multiplex PCR, and the TCRdb table lists in-frame clones only, not all of them. This repertoire shows some 260,000 clones, roughly 82% found once; its top ten account for 4.5% to 6%. The V and J ends lost 8 bases and 3 bases respectively, with 17 bases between them. The V gene's germline CDR1 is MNHEY and CDR2 SVGAGI. The CDR3 covers 15 residues. The sample consisted of peripheral blood. This rearrangement joins TRBV6-5 to TRBJ1-5; D not certain. This TCR was sampled from a woman older than 75 with active or convalescent COVID-19. The chain's CDR3 is CASHYLVENNQPQHF. For the CDR3, the DNA is TGTGCCAGCCACTATTTGGTGGAGAACAATCAGCCCCAGCATTTT.